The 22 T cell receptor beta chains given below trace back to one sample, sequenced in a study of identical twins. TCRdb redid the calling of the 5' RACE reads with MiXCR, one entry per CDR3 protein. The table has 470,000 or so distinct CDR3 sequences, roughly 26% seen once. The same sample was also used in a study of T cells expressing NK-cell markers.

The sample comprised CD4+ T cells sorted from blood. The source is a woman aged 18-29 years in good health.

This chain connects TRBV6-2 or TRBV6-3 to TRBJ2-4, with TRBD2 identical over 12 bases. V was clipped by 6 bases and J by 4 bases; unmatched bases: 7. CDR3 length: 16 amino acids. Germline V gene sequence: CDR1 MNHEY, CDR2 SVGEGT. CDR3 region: CASSTKTSGSKNIQYF. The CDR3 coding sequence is TGTGCCAGCAGCACCAAGACTAGCGGGAGTAAAAACATTCAGTACTTC.

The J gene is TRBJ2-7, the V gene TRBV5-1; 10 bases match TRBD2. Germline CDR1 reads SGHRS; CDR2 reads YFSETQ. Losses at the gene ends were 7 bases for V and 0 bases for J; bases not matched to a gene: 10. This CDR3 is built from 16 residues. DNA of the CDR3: TGCGCCAGCGGGAGTGGGGGGACTAGCGTCTCCTACGAGCAGTACTTC. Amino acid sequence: CASGSGGTSVSYEQYF.

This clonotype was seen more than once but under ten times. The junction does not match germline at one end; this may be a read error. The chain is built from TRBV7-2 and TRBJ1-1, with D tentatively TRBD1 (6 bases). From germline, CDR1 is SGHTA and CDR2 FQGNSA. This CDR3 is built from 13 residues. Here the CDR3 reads CASSLDRGKEGFF. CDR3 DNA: TGTGCCAGCAGCTTAGATAGGGGGAAAGAAGGTTTCTTT.

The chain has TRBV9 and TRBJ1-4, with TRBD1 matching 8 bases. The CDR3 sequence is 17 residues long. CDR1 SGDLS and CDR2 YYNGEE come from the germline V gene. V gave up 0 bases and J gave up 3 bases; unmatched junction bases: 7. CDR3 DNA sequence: TGTGCCAGCAGCGTAGGGACAGGGAGGTCGGCTAATGAAAAACTGTTTTTT. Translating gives CASSVGTGRSANEKLFF.

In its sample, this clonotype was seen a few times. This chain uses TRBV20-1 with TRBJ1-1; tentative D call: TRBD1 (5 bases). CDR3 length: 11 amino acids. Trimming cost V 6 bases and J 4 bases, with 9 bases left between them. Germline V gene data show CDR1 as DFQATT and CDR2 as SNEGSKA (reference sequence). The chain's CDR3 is CSAKGFTEAFF. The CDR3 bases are TGCAGTGCGAAGGGGTTCACTGAAGCTTTCTTT.

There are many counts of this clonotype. CDR3 in amino acids: CASTALAGGTDTQYF. The CDR3 nucleotides read TGTGCCAGCACCGCTCTAGCGGGGGGTACAGATACGCAGTATTTT. This chain uses TRBV12-3 or TRBV12-4 with TRBJ2-3, with 11 nucleotides matching TRBD2. CDR3 length: 15 amino acids. The trim removed 7 bases at V and 3 bases at J, leaving 6 bases unmatched.

CDR3 protein: CATSQGRFEQFF. CDR3 nucleotide sequence: TGTGCCACCAGTCAAGGCCGTTTTGAGCAGTTCTTC. The rearrangement uses TRBV15 and TRBJ2-1; the D is unclear. Germline V gene sequence: CDR1 LNHNV, CDR2 YYDKDF (reference sequence). The CDR3 spans 12 residues. V was cut by 6 bases and J by 9 bases, with 12 bases left in between. The whole variable domain, filled in from reference TRBV15 and TRBJ2-1, reads DAMVIQNPRYQVTQFGKPVTLSCSQTLNHNVMYWYQQKSSQAPKLLFHYYDKDFNNEADTPDNFQSRRPNTSFCFLDIRSPGLGDTAMYLCATSQGRFEQFFGPGTRLTVL.

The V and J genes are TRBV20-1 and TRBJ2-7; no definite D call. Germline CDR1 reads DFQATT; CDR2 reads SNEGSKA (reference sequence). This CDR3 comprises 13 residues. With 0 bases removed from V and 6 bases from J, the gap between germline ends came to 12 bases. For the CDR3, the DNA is TGCAGTGCTAGAGATTATTCGTCTCGCGAGCAGTACTTC. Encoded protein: CSARDYSSREQYF.

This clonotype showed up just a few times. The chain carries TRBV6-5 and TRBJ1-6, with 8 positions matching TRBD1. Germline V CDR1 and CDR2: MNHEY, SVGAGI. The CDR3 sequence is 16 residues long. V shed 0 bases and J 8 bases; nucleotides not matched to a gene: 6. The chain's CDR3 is CASSYSFAQGDSPLHF. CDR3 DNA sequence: TGTGCCAGCAGTTACTCGTTTGCACAGGGGGATTCACCCCTCCACTTT.

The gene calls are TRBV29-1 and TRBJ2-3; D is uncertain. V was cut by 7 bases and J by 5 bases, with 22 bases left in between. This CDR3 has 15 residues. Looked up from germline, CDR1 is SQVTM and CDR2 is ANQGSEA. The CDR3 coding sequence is TGCAGCGGCCGGGTCAGTAGTCTATCCCTAGATACGCAGTATTTT. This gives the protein CSGRVSSLSLDTQYF.

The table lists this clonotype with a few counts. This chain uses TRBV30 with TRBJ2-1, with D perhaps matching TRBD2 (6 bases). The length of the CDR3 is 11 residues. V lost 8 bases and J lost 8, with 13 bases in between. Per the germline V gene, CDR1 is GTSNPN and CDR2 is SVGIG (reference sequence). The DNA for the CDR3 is TGTGCCGGCTCAACGGGGGATGAGCAGTTCTTC. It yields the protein CAGSTGDEQFF.

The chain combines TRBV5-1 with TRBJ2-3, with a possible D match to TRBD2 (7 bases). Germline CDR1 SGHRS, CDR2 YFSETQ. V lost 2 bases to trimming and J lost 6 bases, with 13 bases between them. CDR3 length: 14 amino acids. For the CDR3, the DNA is TGCGCCAGCAGCTTTGGGGGGGGGCAGGATACGCAGTATTTT. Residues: CASSFGGGQDTQYF.

The CDR3 region has the DNA TGCGCCAGCAGCTTAACTAGCGGAAGCTCCTACAATGAGCAGTTCTTC. It translates to CASSLTSGSSYNEQFF. The genes are TRBV5-1 and TRBJ2-1; 8 bases are shared with TRBD2. The ends lost 2 bases at V and 0 bases at J; junction bases unmatched: 4. Germline V CDR1 and CDR2: SGHRS, YFSETQ. CDR3 length: 16 amino acids.

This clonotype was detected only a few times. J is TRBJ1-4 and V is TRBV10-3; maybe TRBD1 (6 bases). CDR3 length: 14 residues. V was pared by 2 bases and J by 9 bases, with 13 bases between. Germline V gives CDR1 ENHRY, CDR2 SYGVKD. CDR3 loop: CAISEPTGSQKLFF. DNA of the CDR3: TGTGCCATCAGTGAGCCGACAGGTTCCCAAAAACTGTTTTTT.

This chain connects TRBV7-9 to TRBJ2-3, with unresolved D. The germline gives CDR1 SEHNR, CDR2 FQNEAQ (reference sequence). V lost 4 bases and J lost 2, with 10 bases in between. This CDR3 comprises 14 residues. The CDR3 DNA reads TGTGCCAGCAGCTGGGCTAGATACACAGATACGCAGTATTTT. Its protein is CASSWARYTDTQYF.

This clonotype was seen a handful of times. The CDR3 region is CASRGQGRDEQFF. CDR3 nucleotides: TGTGCCAGCAGAGGACAGGGGCGAGATGAGCAGTTCTTC. This rearrangement joins TRBV12-3 or TRBV12-4 to TRBJ2-1; 9 nucleotides align to TRBD1. The CDR3 is 13 residues long. The junction had 5 bases not matched to a gene; V was cut back by 6 bases and J by 8 bases.

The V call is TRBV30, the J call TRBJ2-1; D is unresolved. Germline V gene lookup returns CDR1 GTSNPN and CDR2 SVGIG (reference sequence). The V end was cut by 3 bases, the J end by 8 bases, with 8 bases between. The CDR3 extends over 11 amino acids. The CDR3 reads CAWREFDEQFF. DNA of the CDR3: TGTGCCTGGAGGGAATTCGATGAGCAGTTCTTC.

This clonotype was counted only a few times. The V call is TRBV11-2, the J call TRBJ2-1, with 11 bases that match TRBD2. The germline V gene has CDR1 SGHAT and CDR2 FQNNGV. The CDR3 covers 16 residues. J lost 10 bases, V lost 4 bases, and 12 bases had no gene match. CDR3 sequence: CASSSGGSGRAQEQFF. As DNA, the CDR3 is TGTGCCAGCAGCTCAGGGGGTAGCGGGAGGGCCCAGGAGCAGTTCTTC. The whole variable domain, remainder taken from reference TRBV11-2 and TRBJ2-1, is EAGVAQSPRYKIIEKRQSVAFWCNPISGHATLYWYQQILGQGPKLLIQFQNNGVVDDSQLPKDRFSAERLKGVDSTLKIQPAKLEDSAVYLCASSSGGSGRAQEQFFGPGTRLTVL.

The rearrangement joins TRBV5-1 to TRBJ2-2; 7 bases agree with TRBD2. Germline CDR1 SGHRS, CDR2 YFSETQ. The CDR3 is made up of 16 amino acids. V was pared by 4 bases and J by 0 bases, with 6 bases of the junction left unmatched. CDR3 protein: CASSQPSGTNTGELFF. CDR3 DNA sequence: TGCGCCAGCAGCCAACCTAGCGGCACGAACACCGGGGAGCTGTTTTTT.

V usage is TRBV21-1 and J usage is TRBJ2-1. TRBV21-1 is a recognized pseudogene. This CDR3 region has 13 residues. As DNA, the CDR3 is TGTGCCAGCAGCAAAGTAACTTCCAATGAGCAGTTCTTC. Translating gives CASSKVTSNEQFF.

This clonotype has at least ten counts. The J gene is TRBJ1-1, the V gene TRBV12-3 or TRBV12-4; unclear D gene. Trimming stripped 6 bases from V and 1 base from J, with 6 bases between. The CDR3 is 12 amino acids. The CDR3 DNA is TGTGCCAGCAGGAATACGAACACTGAAGCTTTCTTT. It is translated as CASRNTNTEAFF.

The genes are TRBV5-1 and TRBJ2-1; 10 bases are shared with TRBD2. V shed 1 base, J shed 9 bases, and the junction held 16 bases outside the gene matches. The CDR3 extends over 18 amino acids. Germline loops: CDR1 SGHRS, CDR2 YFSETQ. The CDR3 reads CASSLSVGASGSVGEQFF. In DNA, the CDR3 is TGCGCCAGCAGCTTGTCAGTTGGGGCTAGCGGGAGCGTCGGTGAGCAGTTCTTC.